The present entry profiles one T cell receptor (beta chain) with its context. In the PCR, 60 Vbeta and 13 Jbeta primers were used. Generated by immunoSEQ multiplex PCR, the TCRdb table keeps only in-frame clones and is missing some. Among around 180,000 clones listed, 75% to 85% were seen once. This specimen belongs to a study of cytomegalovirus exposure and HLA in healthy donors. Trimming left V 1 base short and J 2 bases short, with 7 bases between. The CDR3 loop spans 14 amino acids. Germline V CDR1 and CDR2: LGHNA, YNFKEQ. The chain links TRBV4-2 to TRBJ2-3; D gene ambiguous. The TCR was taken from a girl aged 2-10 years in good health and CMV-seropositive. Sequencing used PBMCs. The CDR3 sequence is CASSQGAATDTQYF. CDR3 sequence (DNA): TGTGCCAGCAGCCAAGGGGCAGCCACAGATACGCAGTATTTT.